This T cell receptor (beta chain) emerged from a study of early T cells in non-severe SARS-CoV-2 infection. About the research overall: The input, bulk RNA from unsorted whole blood, was sequenced, and chains were unpaired.

Separate cDNA molecules each had unique molecular identifiers attached to them. A single record per CDR3 protein comes from TCRdb applying MiXCR to the 5' RACE reads. Altogether about 81,000 distinct CDR3 sequences are present, less than 8% being singletons, with the ten largest covering less than 9.5%. Regarding the study as a whole: There was a bias toward anti-spike CD8 responses in VDJdb matching, which missed private and CD4 specificities.

This clonotype has at least ten counts. Its specificity is unknown. The sequencing sample was made of whole blood. This sequence originates from an adult who was a healthcare worker with PCR-confirmed SARS-CoV-2 infection or an uninfected control (not recorded which).

The CDR3 spells CARPPVTFTYEQYF. CDR3 DNA sequence: TGTGCCAGACCCCCCGTGACATTTACCTACGAGCAGTACTTC. The rearrangement joins TRBV14 to TRBJ2-7; no clear D gene. CDR1 and CDR2 (germline): SGHDN, FVKESK. Trimming removed 9 bases at V and 2 bases at J, with 17 bases between. The CDR3 is 14 amino acids. Filled out from reference TRBV14 and TRBJ2-7, the complete variable domain reads EAGVTQFPSHSVIEKGQTVTLRCDPISGHDNLYWYRRVMGKEIKFLLHFVKESKQDESGMPNNRFLAERTGGTYSTLKVQPAELEDSGVYFCARPPVTFTYEQYFGPGTRLTVT.